Presented here are 16 T cell receptor beta chains from one specimen sequenced in a study of T cell responses to AZD1222 COVID-19 vaccine. Sequencing used immunoSEQ multiplex PCR; TCRdb keeps in-frame clones, though not all of them. Of about 150,000 clones detected, just over 90% appear once; the ten largest clones hold less than 2%. Sample: peripheral blood, taken on day 0 of AZD1222 vaccination. These receptors were collected from an adult in good health.

The chain carries TRBV10-3 and TRBJ1-2; D perhaps matches TRBD1 (6 bases). V lost 4 bases, J lost 3 bases, and 9 bases lay in between. The CDR3 totals 13 residues. CDR1 is ENHRY and CDR2 is SYGVKD in the germline V gene. The CDR3 region has the DNA TGTGCCATCAGTGGGACAGAAGACTATGGCTACACCTTC. This codes for CAISGTEDYGYTF.

The chain links TRBV19 to TRBJ1-1; D unresolved. Trimming took 3 bases from V and 1 from J, leaving 12 bases between them. CDR1 is LNHDA, CDR2 SQIVND, per germline (reference sequence). There are 15 residues in the CDR3. In DNA, the CDR3 is TGTGCCAGTAGTATTAGGGTCAGAAAGAACACTGAAGCTTTCTTT. Protein sequence: CASSIRVRKNTEAFF.

V and J are TRBV28 and TRBJ1-5, with TRBD1 as a possible D gene (6 bases). The V and J ends lost 7 bases and 4 bases respectively, with 17 bases between them. There are 15 residues in the CDR3. Looked up from germline, CDR1 is MDHEN and CDR2 is SYDVKM. The CDR3 bases are TGTGCCAGCATCACACCGGGACACAATAATCAGCCCCAGCATTTT. The encoded protein is CASITPGHNNQPQHF.

The chain links TRBV2 to TRBJ2-2; D possibly corresponds to TRBD1 (6 bases). The CDR3 runs to 13 residues. The germline gives CDR1 SNHLY, CDR2 FYNNEI. V lost 10 bases and J lost 1, with 10 bases in between. CDR3 region: CANKGQNTGELFF. CDR3 DNA: TGTGCCAATAAGGGACAGAACACCGGGGAGCTGTTTTTT. The complete variable domain, with remaining parts taken from reference TRBV2 and TRBJ2-2, reads EPEVTQTPSHQVTQMGQEVILRCVPISNHLYFYWYRQILGQKVEFLVSFYNNEISEKSEIFDDQFSVERPDGSNFTLKIRSTKLEDSAMYFCANKGQNTGELFFGEGSRLTVL.

This rearrangement joins TRBV9 to TRBJ2-2; D may be TRBD1 (7 bases). V gave up 2 bases and J gave up 5 bases, with 16 bases separating them. The CDR3 consists of 16 residues. Germline CDR1 reads SGDLS; CDR2 reads YYNGEE. CDR3 DNA sequence: TGTGCCAGCAGCGTCTCGACAGGGAGGCGAACCGGGGAGCTGTTTTTT. Residues: CASSVSTGRRTGELFF. The variable domain in full, with the rest retrieved from reference TRBV9 and TRBJ2-2, is DSGVTQTPKHLITATGQRVTLRCSPRSGDLSVYWYQQSLDQGLQFLIQYYNGEERAKGNILERFSAQQFPDLHSELNLSSLELGDSALYFCASSVSTGRRTGELFFGEGSRLTVL.

The V call is TRBV19, the J call TRBJ1-1, with D perhaps matching TRBD1 (5 bases). Germline V CDR1 and CDR2: LNHDA, SQIVND (reference sequence). V dropped 6 bases and J dropped 8 bases, with 19 bases sitting between them. The CDR3 length is 14 residues. CDR3 region: CASRWTTPGSEAFF. The CDR3 region has the DNA TGTGCCAGTAGGTGGACAACCCCCGGCTCCGAAGCTTTCTTT.

The CDR3: CASRFLSGYTF. CDR3 DNA sequence: TGTGCCAGCAGATTCCTCTCGGGCTACACCTTC. V is TRBV28 and J is TRBJ1-2; D remains ambiguous. Trimming left V 6 bases short and J 8 bases short, with 10 bases between. Germline V gene sequence: CDR1 MDHEN, CDR2 SYDVKM. The CDR3 totals 11 residues.

The chain joins TRBV2 to TRBJ2-7; D call uncertain. V was cut by 8 bases and J by 6 bases, with 20 bases left in between. The CDR3 spans 14 residues. Germline V gene lookup returns CDR1 SNHLY and CDR2 FYNNEI. The CDR3, as DNA: TGTGCCAGCTCCGGTCGACCGAGTTTGAGCGAGCAGTACTTC. This translates into CASSGRPSLSEQYF.

This sequence joins TRBV6-5 and TRBJ2-7, with D maybe TRBD1 (6 bases). CDR1 is MNHEY and CDR2 is SVGAGI in the germline V gene. CDR3 size: 14 residues. V was trimmed by 6 bases and J by 2 bases, leaving 14 bases between them. CDR3 residues: CASSLGQSPYEQYF. In nucleotides, the CDR3 is TGTGCCAGCAGCCTCGGACAGTCACCCTACGAGCAGTACTTC.

The chain employs TRBV20-1 and TRBJ2-1; TRBD1 aligns across 10 bases. This CDR3 contains 14 residues. Germline values: CDR1 DFQATT, CDR2 SNEGSKA (reference sequence). V was clipped by 3 bases and J by 5 bases; unmatched bases: 4. The chain's CDR3 is CSASGDRGDNEQFF. The CDR3 DNA is TGCAGTGCTAGTGGGGACAGGGGTGACAATGAGCAGTTCTTC.

The rearrangement uses TRBV6-5 and TRBJ2-5, with TRBD2 identical over 7 bases. Germline lookup yields CDR1 MNHEY and CDR2 SVGAGI. V shed 6 bases and J 4 bases; nucleotides not matched to a gene: 5. CDR3 length: 13 amino acids. CDR3 sequence (DNA): TGTGCCAGCAGAGGGAGCGGGACAGAGACCCAGTACTTC. This codes for CASRGSGTETQYF.

The chain combines TRBV19 with TRBJ1-2; D is possibly TRBD1 (5 bases). CDR3 length equals 18 residues. Trimming took 1 base from V and 3 from J, leaving 21 bases between them. Germline loops: CDR1 LNHDA, CDR2 SQIVND (reference sequence). CDR3 coding DNA: TGTGCCAGTAGTATAGTTCTACAGGCCGCGGGGTTCGACTATGGCTACACCTTC. This gives the protein CASSIVLQAAGFDYGYTF. The full variable domain, rest sourced from reference TRBV19 and TRBJ1-2, is DGGITQSPKYLFRKEGQNVTLSCEQNLNHDAMYWYRQDPGQGLRLIYYSQIVNDFQKGDIAEGYSVSREKKESFPLTVTSAQKNPTAFYLCASSIVLQAAGFDYGYTFGSGTRLTVV.

This sequence joins TRBV19 and TRBJ2-5; D is unresolved. The CDR3 consists of 14 residues. The germline V and J ends were trimmed by 4 bases and 5 bases, with 14 bases remaining between them. Germline V gene lookup returns CDR1 LNHDA and CDR2 SQIVND (reference sequence). CDR3 protein: CASSNGPVGETQYF. The CDR3 bases are TGTGCCAGTAGTAATGGACCGGTCGGGGAGACCCAGTACTTC.

The chain joins TRBV24-1 to TRBJ1-1; no clear D gene. Trimming pared 2 bases from V and 1 base from J, leaving 16 bases between. Germline V gene data show CDR1 as KGHDR and CDR2 as SFDVKD. The CDR3 is 17 amino acids. CDR3 in amino acids: CATSDYKGYIWNTEAFF. The CDR3 region has the DNA TGTGCCACCAGTGATTATAAAGGTTACATATGGAACACTGAAGCTTTCTTT.

The rearrangement uses TRBV7-9 and TRBJ2-2, with 14 bases lining up with TRBD2. With V trimmed by 4 bases and J by 4 bases, 5 bases remained unmatched. Looked up from germline, CDR1 is SEHNR and CDR2 is FQNEAQ (reference sequence). This CDR3 is 17 amino acids long. DNA for the CDR3: TGTGCCAGCAGCTCTCCGGGACTAGCGGGAGTCACCGGGGAGCTGTTTTTT. Translation gives CASSSPGLAGVTGELFF.

The chain is built from TRBV10-3 and TRBJ1-1; 7 bases align to TRBD1. The CDR3 consists of 13 residues. With V trimmed by 10 bases and J by 10 bases, 15 bases remained unmatched. The germline V gene has CDR1 ENHRY and CDR2 SYGVKD. CDR3 region: CATRPGRGQAAFF. The CDR3 DNA reads as TGTGCCACCCGACCGGGGAGGGGGCAGGCAGCTTTCTTT.